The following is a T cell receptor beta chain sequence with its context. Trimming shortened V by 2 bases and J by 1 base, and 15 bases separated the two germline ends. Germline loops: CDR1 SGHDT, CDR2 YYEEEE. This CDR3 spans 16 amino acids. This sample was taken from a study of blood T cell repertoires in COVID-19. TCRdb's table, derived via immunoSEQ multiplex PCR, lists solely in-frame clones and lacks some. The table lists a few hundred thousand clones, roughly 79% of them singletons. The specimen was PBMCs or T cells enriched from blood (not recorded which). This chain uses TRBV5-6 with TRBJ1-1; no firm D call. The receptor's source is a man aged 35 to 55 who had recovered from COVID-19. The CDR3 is CASSLPRGTENTEAFF. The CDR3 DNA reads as TGTGCCAGCAGCTTACCCCGGGGAACGGAGAACACTGAAGCTTTCTTT.